This T cell receptor (beta chain) was observed in a study of brain T cells in children with intractable seizures. Broader study findings: Pre- and post-surgery blood differed in depth, so pre-surgery absences may be undersampling.

Germline values: CDR1 LGHDT, CDR2 YNNKEL (reference sequence). V dropped 4 bases and J dropped 4; count of bases not matched to a gene: 7. The CDR3 is made up of 17 amino acids. On this clone itself: The antigen is not known.

Sequenced by immunoSEQ multiplex PCR; TCRdb stores in-frame clones only, minus some. The sample carries 100,000 to 120,000 clones, 85% to 95% recorded once. The chain joins TRBV3-1 (or the pseudogene TRBV3-2) to TRBJ2-3; 14 bases are a match to TRBD2. The sequence came from a boy in the first two years of life with hemimegalencephaly and intractable seizures. The sequencing used peripheral blood, collected at surgery. CDR3 in amino acids: CASSRGTSGSGADTQYF. The CDR3 DNA sequence: TGTGCCAGCAGCCGCGGGACTAGCGGGAGTGGGGCAGATACGCAGTATTTT.